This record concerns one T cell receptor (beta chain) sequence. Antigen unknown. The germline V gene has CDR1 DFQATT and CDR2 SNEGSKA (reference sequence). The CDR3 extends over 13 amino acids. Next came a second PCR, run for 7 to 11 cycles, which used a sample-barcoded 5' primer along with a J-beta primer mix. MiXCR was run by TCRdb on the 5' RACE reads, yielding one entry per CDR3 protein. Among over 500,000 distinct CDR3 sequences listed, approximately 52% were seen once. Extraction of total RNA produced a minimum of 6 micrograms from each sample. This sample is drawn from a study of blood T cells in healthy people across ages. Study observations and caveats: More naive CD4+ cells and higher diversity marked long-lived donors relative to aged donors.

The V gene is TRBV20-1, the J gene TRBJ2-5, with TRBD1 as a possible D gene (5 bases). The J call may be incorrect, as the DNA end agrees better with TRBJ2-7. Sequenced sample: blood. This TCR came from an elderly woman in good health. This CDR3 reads CSARTEPNYEQYF. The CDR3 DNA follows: TGCAGTGCTAGGACAGAGCCCAATTACGAGCAGTACTTC.